This T cell receptor beta chain was profiled in a study of T cell repertoires in cytomegalovirus infection. As for the study in general: Public TCR beta signature analysis indicated the presence of both CMV infection and matching HLA type. Whole-study results and caveats: Dominant in the ex vivo response were TCR beta clonotypes restricted by HLA-C and specific for CMV. Cumulative frequency of public TCR beta families picked out carriers of CMV plus the relevant HLA.

As regards this clonotype: Its antigen remains unidentified.

TCRdb processed the reads anew with MiXCR; each CDR3 protein has one entry. The repertoire has some 440,000 distinct CDR3 sequences, about a third of them found once; the top ten carry approximately 13%. This CDR3 comprises 13 residues. CDR1 and CDR2 (germline): MNHGY, SAAAGT. Trimming took off 4 bases at V and 4 bases at J, with 8 bases between the two ends. The clonotype was recovered from a human donor in good health (CMV status not recorded). Some clones in this sample may be carry-over from other donors' samples. The material sequenced was PBMCs. The J gene is TRBJ1-5, the V gene TRBV6-8, with a weak D call TRBD1 (6 bases). The CDR3 region is CASSSGQNQPQHF. The CDR3 nucleotides read TGTGCCAGCAGTTCTGGACAGAATCAGCCCCAGCATTTT.